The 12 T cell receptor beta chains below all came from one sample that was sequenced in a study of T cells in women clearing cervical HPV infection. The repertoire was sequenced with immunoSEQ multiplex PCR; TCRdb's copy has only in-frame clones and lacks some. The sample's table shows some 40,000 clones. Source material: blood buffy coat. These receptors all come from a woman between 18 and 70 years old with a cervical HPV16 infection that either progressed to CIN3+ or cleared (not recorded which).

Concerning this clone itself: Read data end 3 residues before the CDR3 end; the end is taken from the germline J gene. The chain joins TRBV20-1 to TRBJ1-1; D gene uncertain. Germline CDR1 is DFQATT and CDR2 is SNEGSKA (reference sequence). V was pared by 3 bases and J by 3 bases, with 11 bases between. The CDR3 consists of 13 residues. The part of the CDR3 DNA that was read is TGCAGTGCTAGTAAGACAAGGGACACTGAA. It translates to CSASKTRDTE. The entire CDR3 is CSASKTRDTEAFF.

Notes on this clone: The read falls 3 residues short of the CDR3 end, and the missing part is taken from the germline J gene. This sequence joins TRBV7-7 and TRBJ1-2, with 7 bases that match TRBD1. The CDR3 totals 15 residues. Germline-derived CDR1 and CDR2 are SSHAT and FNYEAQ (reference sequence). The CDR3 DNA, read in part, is TGTGCCAGCAGCTCTGGAGAGGGGGCCTACAATGAC. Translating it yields CASSSGEGAYND. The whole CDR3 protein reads CASSSGEGAYNDYTF.

The CDR3 spells CASSEAGGTQYF. The sequenced part of the CDR3 DNA is TGTGCCAGCAGTGAAGCCGGGGGTACG. This rearrangement joins TRBV2 to TRBJ2-3; weak D call: TRBD2 (6 bases). The read ends 3 residues before the CDR3 terminus; that terminus is restored from the germline J gene. In germline, CDR1 is SNHLY, CDR2 FYNNEI. The CDR3 sequence is 12 residues long. Between the trimmed V and J ends, which lost 0 bases and 8 bases, there was a span of 6 bases.

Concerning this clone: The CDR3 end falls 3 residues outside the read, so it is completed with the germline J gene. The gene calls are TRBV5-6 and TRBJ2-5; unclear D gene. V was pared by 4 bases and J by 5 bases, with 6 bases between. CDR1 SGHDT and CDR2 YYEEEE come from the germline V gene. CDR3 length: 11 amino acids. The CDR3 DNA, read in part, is TGTGCCAGCAGCAACGGGGAGACC. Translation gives CASSNGET. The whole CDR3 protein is CASSNGETQYF.

This chain's CDR3 is CATSDRLNTEAFF. The CDR3 DNA, read in part, is TGTGCCACCTCGGACAGGCTGAACACTGAA. The rearrangement links TRBV19 to TRBJ1-1; TRBD1 agrees at 7 bases. The sequenced fragment ends 3 residues before the CDR3 boundary, so the rest is inferred from the germline J gene. V gave up 10 bases and J gave up 0 bases; unmatched junction bases: 5. The CDR3 is 13 residues long. CDR1 and CDR2 from the germline V gene are LNHDA and SQIVND (reference sequence).

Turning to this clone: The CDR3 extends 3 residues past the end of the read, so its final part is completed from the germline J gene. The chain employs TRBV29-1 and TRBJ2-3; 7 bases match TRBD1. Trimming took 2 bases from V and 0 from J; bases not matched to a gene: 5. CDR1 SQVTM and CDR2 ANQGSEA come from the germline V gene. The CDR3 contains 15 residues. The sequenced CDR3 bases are TGCAGCGTTGAAAAAACAGGGGATAGCACAGATACG. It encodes CSVEKTGDSTDT. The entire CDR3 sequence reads CSVEKTGDSTDTQYF.

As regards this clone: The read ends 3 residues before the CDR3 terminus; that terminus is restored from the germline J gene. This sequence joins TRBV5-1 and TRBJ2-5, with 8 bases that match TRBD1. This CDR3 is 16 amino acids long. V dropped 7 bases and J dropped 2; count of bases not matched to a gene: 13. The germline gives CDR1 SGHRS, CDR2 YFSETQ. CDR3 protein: CASRGPTGAVQETQYF. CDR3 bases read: TGCGCCAGCCGAGGACCGACAGGGGCAGTACAAGAGACC.

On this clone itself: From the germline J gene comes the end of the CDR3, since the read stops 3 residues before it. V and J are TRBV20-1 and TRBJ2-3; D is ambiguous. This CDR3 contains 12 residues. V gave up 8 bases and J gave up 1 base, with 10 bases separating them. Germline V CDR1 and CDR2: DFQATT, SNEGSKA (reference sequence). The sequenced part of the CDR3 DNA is TGCAGTAGAAGGGTGGGCACAGATACG. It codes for CSRRVGTDT. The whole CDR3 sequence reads CSRRVGTDTQYF.

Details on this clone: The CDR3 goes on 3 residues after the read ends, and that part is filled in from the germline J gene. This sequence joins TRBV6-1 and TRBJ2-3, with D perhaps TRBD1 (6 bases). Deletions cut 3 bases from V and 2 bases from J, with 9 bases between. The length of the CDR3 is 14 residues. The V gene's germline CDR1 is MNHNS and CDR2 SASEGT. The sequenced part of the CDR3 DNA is TGTGCCAGCAGTGAGAGACAGGTCACAGATACG. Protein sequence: CASSERQVTDT. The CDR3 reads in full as CASSERQVTDTQYF.

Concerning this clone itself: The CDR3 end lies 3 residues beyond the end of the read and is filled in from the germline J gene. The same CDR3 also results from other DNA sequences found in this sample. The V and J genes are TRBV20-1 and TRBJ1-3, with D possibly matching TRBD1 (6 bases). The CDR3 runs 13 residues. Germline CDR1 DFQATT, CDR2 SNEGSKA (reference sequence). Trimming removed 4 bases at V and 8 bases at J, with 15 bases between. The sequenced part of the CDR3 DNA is TGCAGTGCTATTACAGGGTCAGGAGACACC. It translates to CSAITGSGDT. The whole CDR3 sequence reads CSAITGSGDTIYF.

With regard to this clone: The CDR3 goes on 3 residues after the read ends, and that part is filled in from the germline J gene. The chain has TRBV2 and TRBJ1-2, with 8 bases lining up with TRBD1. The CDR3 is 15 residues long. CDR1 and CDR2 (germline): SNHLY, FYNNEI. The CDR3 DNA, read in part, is TGTGCCAGCAGTTCTATCGGGACAGGATACAATGAC. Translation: CASSSIGTGYND. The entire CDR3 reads CASSSIGTGYNDYTF.

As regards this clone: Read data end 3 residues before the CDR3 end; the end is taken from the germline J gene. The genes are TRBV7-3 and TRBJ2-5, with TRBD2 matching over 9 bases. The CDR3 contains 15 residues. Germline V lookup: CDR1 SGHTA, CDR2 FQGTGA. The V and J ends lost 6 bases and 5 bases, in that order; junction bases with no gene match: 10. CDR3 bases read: TGTGCCAGCAGGTTGGGGACTAGCCACGGGGAGACC. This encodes CASRLGTSHGET. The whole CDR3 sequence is CASRLGTSHGETQYF.